These 3 T cell receptor beta chains came from one sample sequenced in a study of cytomegalovirus exposure and HLA in healthy donors. The PCR employed 60 Vbeta primers together with 13 Jbeta primers. Generated by immunoSEQ multiplex PCR, the TCRdb table keeps only in-frame clones and is missing some. In total, the table holds about 84,000 clones. The sample taken for sequencing was PBMCs. The receptors were sampled from a man aged 50 or older in good health and CMV-seronegative.

The rearrangement uses TRBV2 and TRBJ1-5; D remains ambiguous. The CDR3 has 13 residues. The germline gives CDR1 SNHLY, CDR2 FYNNEI. V was shortened by 3 bases and J by 4 bases, with 7 bases between the two germline ends. The CDR3 DNA reads TGTGCCAGCAGTGACTGGCAGAATCAGCCCCAGCATTTT. Its protein is CASSDWQNQPQHF.

The rearrangement uses TRBV10-1 and TRBJ2-7, with D possibly matching TRBD1 (6 bases). The CDR3 totals 13 residues. Trimming left V 8 bases short and J 8 bases short, with 19 bases between. Germline V lookup: CDR1 WNHNN, CDR2 SYGVQD (reference sequence). DNA of the CDR3: TGCGCCAGCGGACCGGGACAAGGCGGGCAGCAGTACTTC. This codes for CASGPGQGGQQYF.

J is TRBJ1-6 and V is TRBV25-1, with D perhaps TRBD1 (5 bases). V was clipped by 2 bases and J by 8 bases, with 13 bases between them. The CDR3 runs 15 residues. Germline V gene data show CDR1 as MGHDK and CDR2 as SYGVNS. The CDR3 here is CASSETGIFDSPLHF. CDR3 coding DNA: TGTGCCAGCAGTGAAACAGGAATTTTTGATTCACCCCTCCACTTT.